These 21 T cell receptor beta chains share one sample of origin, sequenced in a study of T cells in Graves' hyperthyroidism and ophthalmopathy. The source material, RNA transcripts, was used to amplify TCR beta CDR3 regions. When the TCR CDR3 underwent first-round RT-PCR, the HTBI primer set was used. MiXCR, applied by TCRdb to the multiplex PCR reads, yields one record per CDR3 protein. The sample has about 380,000 distinct CDR3 sequences, approximately 15% seen once. Material: blood. The origin of the receptors is a woman aged 60-70 years with Graves' hyperthyroidism.

The sample holds many counts of this clonotype. V gene TRBV5-1 combines with J gene TRBJ1-1; the D is unclear. Per the germline V gene, CDR1 is SGHRS and CDR2 is YFSETQ. Trimming took 5 bases from V and 2 from J, leaving 7 bases between them. The CDR3 has 12 residues. In nucleotides, the CDR3 is TGCGCCAGCAGACTGACTAACACTGAAGCTTTCTTT. This sequence encodes CASRLTNTEAFF.

This clonotype came up many times. The chain links TRBV29-1 to TRBJ1-1; 7 bases are a match to TRBD1. J lost 3 bases, V lost 6 bases, and 10 bases had no gene match. Germline lookup yields CDR1 SQVTM and CDR2 ANQGSEA. The CDR3 is 14 amino acids. Here the CDR3 DNA reads TGCAGCGTCGAGAACAGGGGTCACTACACTGAAGCTTTCTTT. Its translation: CSVENRGHYTEAFF.

Ten or more counts support this clonotype. The rearrangement joins TRBV6-1 to TRBJ2-3, with 8 bases that match TRBD1. The CDR3 loop spans 15 amino acids. Germline lookup yields CDR1 MNHNS and CDR2 SASEGT. V gave up 1 base and J gave up 8 bases; unmatched junction bases: 8. CDR3 sequence reads: CASSEVPLTGVTQYF. CDR3 DNA sequence: TGTGCCAGCAGTGAAGTCCCCCTGACAGGGGTTACGCAGTATTTT.

This clonotype has ten or more counts. The chain has TRBV10-3 and TRBJ2-5, with TRBD2 matching over 8 bases. Germline V lookup: CDR1 ENHRY, CDR2 SYGVKD. V trimming: 3 bases; J trimming: 2 bases; junction bases outside the gene matches: 8. The CDR3 runs 16 residues. CDR3 region: CAISDQTREGQETQYF. The CDR3 region has the DNA TGTGCCATCAGTGATCAAACCCGGGAGGGACAAGAGACCCAGTACTTC.

This clonotype has a count of ten or more. The chain carries TRBV5-1 and TRBJ2-2; D unresolved. The CDR3 runs to 13 residues. The germline gives CDR1 SGHRS, CDR2 YFSETQ. Trimming stripped 2 bases from V and 4 bases from J, with 6 bases between. CDR3 loop: CASSFVGTGELFF. CDR3 coding DNA: TGCGCCAGCAGCTTTGTCGGCACCGGGGAGCTGTTTTTT. Variable domain in full (rest from reference TRBV5-1 and TRBJ2-2): KAGVTQTPRYLIKTRGQQVTLSCSPISGHRSVSWYQQTPGQGLQFLFEYFSETQRNKGNFPGRFSGRQFSNSRSEMNVSTLELGDSALYLCASSFVGTGELFFGEGSRLTVL.

This clonotype has a count of ten or more. This chain connects TRBV11-3 to TRBJ1-4, with a tentative D call TRBD1 (5 bases). The CDR3 runs to 15 residues. V gave up 1 base and J gave up 8 bases, with 14 bases separating them. The V gene's germline CDR1 is SGHNT and CDR2 YENEEA. For the CDR3, the DNA is TGTGCCAGCAGCTTAGTCTTCGGGCAGGGCGAAAAACTGTTTTTT. This encodes CASSLVFGQGEKLFF.

This clonotype was detected many times. The CDR3 DNA reads as TGCGCCAGCAGCGTGGGACAGGGCAGGGATACGCAGTATTTT. Amino acid sequence: CASSVGQGRDTQYF. The chain combines TRBV5-1 with TRBJ2-3, with 9 nucleotides matching TRBD1. The germline gives CDR1 SGHRS, CDR2 YFSETQ. V lost 4 bases, J lost 6 bases, and 6 bases stayed unmatched. The CDR3 consists of 14 residues. Variable domain in full (rest from reference TRBV5-1 and TRBJ2-3): KAGVTQTPRYLIKTRGQQVTLSCSPISGHRSVSWYQQTPGQGLQFLFEYFSETQRNKGNFPGRFSGRQFSNSRSEMNVSTLELGDSALYLCASSVGQGRDTQYFGPGTRLTVL.

At least ten counts were recorded for this clonotype. V gene TRBV7-8 combines with J gene TRBJ2-1, with 15 bases matching TRBD2. With V trimmed by 0 bases and J by 6 bases, 3 bases remained unmatched. The CDR3 extends over 17 amino acids. Germline-derived CDR1 and CDR2 are SGHVS and FQNEAQ. Here the CDR3 DNA reads TGTGCCAGCAGCTTAGCCCGGACTAGCGGGAGGGGCAATGAGCAGTTCTTC. Its translation: CASSLARTSGRGNEQFF.

The rearrangement links TRBV20-1 to TRBJ1-2; 9 bases fit TRBD1. The CDR3 is 11 amino acids. Germline assignment: CDR1 DFQATT and CDR2 SNEGSKA (reference sequence). The V segment lost 3 bases and the J segment 13 bases; nucleotides outside the gene matches: 6. CDR3 sequence (DNA): TGCAGTGCTAGTAGACAGGGGGGTAGCACCTTC. Amino acid sequence: CSASRQGGSTF.

This clonotype was counted only a few times. J is TRBJ1-4 and V is TRBV5-1; D may be TRBD1 (5 bases). CDR1 is SGHRS, CDR2 YFSETQ, per germline. V was shortened by 4 bases and J by 5 bases, with 12 bases between the two germline ends. The CDR3 sequence is 14 residues long. This CDR3 is CASSTGRGNEKLFF. As DNA, the CDR3 is TGCGCCAGCAGCACGGGACGAGGGAATGAAAAACTGTTTTTT.

This clonotype has a handful of counts. The V and J genes are TRBV30 and TRBJ2-7; 14 bases agree with TRBD2. Per the germline V gene, CDR1 is GTSNPN and CDR2 is SVGIG (reference sequence). With 2 bases clipped from V and 6 bases from J, the junction kept 9 bases outside the gene matches. The CDR3 totals 16 residues. In DNA, the CDR3 is TGTGCCTGGAGTCCCCCCGGGACTAGCGGGAGCCGCGAGCAGTACTTC. Its translation: CAWSPPGTSGSREQYF.

The V call is TRBV6-5, the J call TRBJ1-4; the D gene is possibly TRBD1 (6 bases). V gave up 0 bases and J gave up 9 bases, with 14 bases separating them. Germline CDR1 is MNHEY and CDR2 is SVGAGI. This CDR3 is 15 amino acids long. The DNA of the CDR3 is TGTGCCAGCAGTTACTCGAGGGGGACGGGAAAAAAACTGTTTTTT. This translates into CASSYSRGTGKKLFF.

This chain joins TRBV19 and TRBJ2-1, with 13 bases that match TRBD2. V gave up 6 bases and J gave up 8 bases; unmatched junction bases: 4. Germline V CDR1 and CDR2: LNHDA, SQIVND (reference sequence). The CDR3 extends over 14 amino acids. This CDR3 reads CASRGLAGLYEQFF. The CDR3 DNA is TGTGCCAGTAGGGGACTAGCGGGATTATATGAGCAGTTCTTC.

This clonotype was detected many times. The chain is built from TRBV2 and TRBJ1-1, with 8 bases identical to TRBD1. CDR1 and CDR2 from the germline V gene are SNHLY and FYNNEI. Trimming removed 8 bases from V and 3 bases from J; junction bases left unmatched: 8. The CDR3 sequence is 14 residues long. CDR3 sequence: CASFGRGLYTEAFF. CDR3 DNA: TGTGCCAGCTTCGGCAGGGGGCTCTACACTGAAGCTTTCTTT.

The CDR3 DNA reads TGTGCCAGCAGCTGGGGGGTTGAGGAGACCCAGTACTTC. This gives the protein CASSWGVEETQYF. The J gene is TRBJ2-5, the V gene TRBV5-6, with D possibly matching TRBD2 (6 bases). Deletions cut 3 bases from V and 5 bases from J, with 11 bases between. This CDR3 is 13 amino acids long. CDR1 SGHDT and CDR2 YYEEEE come from the germline V gene.

This clonotype was picked up many times. The chain recombines TRBV10-1 with TRBJ2-7; TRBD2 is a possible D gene (6 bases). This CDR3 spans 14 amino acids. Germline CDR1 reads WNHNN; CDR2 reads SYGVQD (reference sequence). The germline V and J ends were trimmed by 6 bases and 6 bases, with 18 bases remaining between them. CDR3 nucleotide sequence: TGCGCCAGCAGCACCGGGAGCCATTACGGCGAGCAGTACTTC. Translation: CASSTGSHYGEQYF.

Notes on this clonotype: At one of its ends the junction is not consistent with the germline gene, which may arise from a read error. The rearrangement joins TRBV6-5 to TRBJ2-7, with D possibly being TRBD1 (6 bases). The CDR3 has 15 residues. Germline V CDR1 and CDR2: MNHEY, SVGAGI. The CDR3 bases are TGTGCCGGCAGTTACTCAGTGACAGGAACCTACGAGCAGTACTTC. Translating gives CAGSYSVTGTYEQYF.

Only a few counts were recorded for this clonotype. V gene TRBV27 combines with J gene TRBJ1-5, with D maybe TRBD1 (6 bases). V was clipped by 6 bases and J by 6 bases, with 15 bases between them. Germline V gives CDR1 MNHEY, CDR2 SMNVEV (reference sequence). The CDR3 is 14 amino acids. The CDR3 is CASSLMGGSQPQHF. DNA of the CDR3: TGTGCCAGCAGCTTGATGGGGGGCTCTCAGCCCCAGCATTTT.

This clonotype has at least ten counts. The rearrangement uses TRBV11-2 and TRBJ1-4; D is unclear. Trimming removed 6 bases at V and 3 bases at J, with 8 bases between. The CDR3 loop spans 13 amino acids. Germline V CDR1 and CDR2: SGHAT, FQNNGV. The CDR3 coding sequence is TGTGCCAGCAGGGGAGGGCCTAATGAAAAACTGTTTTTT. Amino acids: CASRGGPNEKLFF.

This clonotype was seen many times. This chain joins TRBV2 and TRBJ2-5; D is uncertain. The length of the CDR3 is 8 residues. V lost 5 bases and J 9 bases, leaving 1 base between the germline ends. Germline CDR1 SNHLY, CDR2 FYNNEI. The DNA for the CDR3 is TGTGCCAGCAGTCCCCAGTACTTC. Encoded protein: CASSPQYF.

This clonotype was detected ten times or more. The chain combines TRBV3-1 with TRBJ2-1; 8 nucleotides align to TRBD2. The length of the CDR3 is 14 residues. In germline, CDR1 is LGHDT, CDR2 YNNKEL (reference sequence). After removal of 6 bases from V and 8 bases from J, the junction contained 9 bases not matched to a gene. The CDR3: CASSLGLGVDEQFF. The CDR3 nucleotides read TGTGCCAGCAGTCTGGGACTAGGGGTGGATGAGCAGTTCTTC.